Listed below are T cell receptor beta chains from one sample, sequenced in a study of human T cells and chemical hapten exposure. In TCRdb, the 5' RACE reads were re-called with MiXCR into one record per CDR3 protein. The profile shows around 82,000 distinct CDR3 sequences, less than 9.5% of them singletons. The receptors come from a male donor in good health. The CDR3 runs from the conserved cysteine through the conserved F or W. D genes are given only for firm matches. Expanded clones get a size class; other rows say once, few or many, or leave the size out.

D	J	V	size	CDR3	DNA
NA	TRBJ2-7	TRBV14	NA	CASSQESTGLIYEQYF	TGTGCCAGCAGCCAAGAATCGACCGGTTTGATATACGAGCAGTACTTC
NA	TRBJ1-4	TRBV20-1	NA	CSARGTPRATNEKLFF	TGCAGTGCTAGGGGGACCCCCAGGGCAACTAATGAAAAACTGTTTTTT
NA	TRBJ2-7	TRBV30	NA	CAWSEAGYEQYF	TGTGCCTGGAGTGAAGCGGGTTACGAGCAGTACTTC
NA	TRBJ2-7	TRBV2	NA	CASRVAGYEQYF	TGTGCCAGCAGAGTTGCAGGGTACGAGCAGTACTTC
NA	TRBJ2-1	TRBV10-1	NA	CASSEGAIGQFF	TGCGCCAGCAGTGAAGGCGCAATAGGGCAGTTCTTC
TRBD1	TRBJ1-1	TRBV6-2/TRBV6-3	NA	CASLGQVNTEAFF	TGTGCCAGCCTTGGACAGGTGAACACTGAAGCTTTCTTT
NA	TRBJ1-2	TRBV10-3	NA	CAISESDPSPLGYTF	TGTGCCATCAGTGAGTCGGATCCCTCTCCCCTTGGCTACACCTTC
NA	TRBJ2-3	TRBV6-5	NA	CASSYLQEDTQYF	TGTGCCAGCAGCTACCTTCAGGAAGATACGCAGTATTTT
NA	TRBJ2-7	TRBV9	many	CASSARLPSYEQYF	TGTGCCAGCAGCGCCCGACTACCCTCCTACGAGCAGTACTTC
TRBD1	TRBJ1-5	TRBV19	NA	CASNVPGGIGNQPQHF	TGTGCCAGTAACGTCCCAGGGGGAATTGGCAATCAGCCCCAGCATTTT